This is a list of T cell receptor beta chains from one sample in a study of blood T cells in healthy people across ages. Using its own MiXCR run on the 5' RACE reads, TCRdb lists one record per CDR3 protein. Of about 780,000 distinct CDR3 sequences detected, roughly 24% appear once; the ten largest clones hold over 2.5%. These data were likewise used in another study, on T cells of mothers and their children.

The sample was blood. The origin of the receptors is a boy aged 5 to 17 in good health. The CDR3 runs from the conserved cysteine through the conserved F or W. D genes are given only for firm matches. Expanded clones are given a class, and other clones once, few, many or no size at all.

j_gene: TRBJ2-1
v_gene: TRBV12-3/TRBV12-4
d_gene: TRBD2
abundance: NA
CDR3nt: TGTGCCAGCAACCTAGCGGGGGGCGTTTCCTACAATGAGCAGTTCTTC
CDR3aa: CASNLAGGVSYNEQFF

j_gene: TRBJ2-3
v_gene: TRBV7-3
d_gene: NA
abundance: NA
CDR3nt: TGTGCCAGCAGCTTACTATCGACAGTAGATACGCAGTATTTT
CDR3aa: CASSLLSTVDTQYF

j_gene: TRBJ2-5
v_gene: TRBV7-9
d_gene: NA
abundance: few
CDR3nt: TGTGCCAGCAGCTCCCGTAGAGGGGGGGCGGCAGAGACCCAGTACTTC
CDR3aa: CASSSRRGGAAETQYF

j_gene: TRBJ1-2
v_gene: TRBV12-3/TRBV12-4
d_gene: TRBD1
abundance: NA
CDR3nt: TGTGCCAGCAGTTTACAGGGACAGACGAACTATGGCTACACCTTC
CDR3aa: CASSLQGQTNYGYTF

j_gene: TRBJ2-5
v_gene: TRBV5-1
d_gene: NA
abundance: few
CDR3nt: TGCGCCAGCAATAATCCAGAGGTGGAGACCCAGTACTTC
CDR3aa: CASNNPEVETQYF

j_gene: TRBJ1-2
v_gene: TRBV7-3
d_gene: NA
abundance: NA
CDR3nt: TGTGCCAGCAGCCCCGGGGTTCGAGGCGGCTACACCTTC
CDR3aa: CASSPGVRGGYTF

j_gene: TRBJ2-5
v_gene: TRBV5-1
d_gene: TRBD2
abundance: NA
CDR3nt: TGCGCCAGCCTCCCGGGGGGGGGACAAGAGACCCAGTACTTC
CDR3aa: CASLPGGGQETQYF

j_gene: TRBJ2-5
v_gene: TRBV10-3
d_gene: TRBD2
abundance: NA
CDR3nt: TGTGCCATCAGTGAACGGTCCGGGGGGTTGCAAGAGACCCAGTACTTC
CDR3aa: CAISERSGGLQETQYF

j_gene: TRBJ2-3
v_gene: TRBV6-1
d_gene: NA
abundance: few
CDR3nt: TGTGCCAGCAGTGTCAGGGTTCTGAGCACAGATACGCAGTATTTT
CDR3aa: CASSVRVLSTDTQYF

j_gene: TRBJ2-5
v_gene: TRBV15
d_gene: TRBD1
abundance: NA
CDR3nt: TGTGCCACCAGCAGAGATCCCGGACAGGGTGAGACCCAGTACTTC
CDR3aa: CATSRDPGQGETQYF

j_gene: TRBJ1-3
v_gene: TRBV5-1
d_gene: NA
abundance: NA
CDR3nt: TGCGCCAGCAGCGATCGCCCAGGCGGGAACACCATATATTTT
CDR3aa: CASSDRPGGNTIYF

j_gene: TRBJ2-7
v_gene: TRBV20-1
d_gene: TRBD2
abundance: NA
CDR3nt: TGCAGTGCCCCGAGCGGGACTAGCGGAGCCTACGAGCAGTACTTC
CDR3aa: CSAPSGTSGAYEQYF

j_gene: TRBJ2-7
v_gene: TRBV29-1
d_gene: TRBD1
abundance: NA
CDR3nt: TGCAGCGGATGGACAGGGGGCTACGAGCAGTACTTC
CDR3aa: CSGWTGGYEQYF

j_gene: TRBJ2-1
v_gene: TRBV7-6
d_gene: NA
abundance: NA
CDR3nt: TGTGCCAGCAGCTTAGCGTGTCACAATGAGCAGTTCTTC
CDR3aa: CASSLACHNEQFF

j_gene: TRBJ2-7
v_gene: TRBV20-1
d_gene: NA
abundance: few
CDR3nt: TGCAGCCTGGGGCCGTCTAGCTCCTACGAGCAGTACTTC
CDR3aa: CSLGPSSSYEQYF

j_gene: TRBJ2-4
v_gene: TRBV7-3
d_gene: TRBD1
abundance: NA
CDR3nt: TGTGCCAGCGGACAGGACAAAAACATTCAGTACTTC
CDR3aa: CASGQDKNIQYF

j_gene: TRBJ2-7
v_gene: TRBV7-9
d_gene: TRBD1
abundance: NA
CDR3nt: TGTGCCACCTGGGGACAGGGGCAGTCCTACGAGCAGTACTTC
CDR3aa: CATWGQGQSYEQYF

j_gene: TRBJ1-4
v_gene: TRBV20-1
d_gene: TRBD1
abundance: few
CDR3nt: TGCAGTGCCTACAGGGAGGGGGCAAAAGGACTGTTTTTT
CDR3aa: CSAYREGAKGLFF

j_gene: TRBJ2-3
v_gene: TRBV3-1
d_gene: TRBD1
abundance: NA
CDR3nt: TGTGCCAGCAGCTATCAGGGGGAATGGCAGTATTTT
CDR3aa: CASSYQGEWQYF

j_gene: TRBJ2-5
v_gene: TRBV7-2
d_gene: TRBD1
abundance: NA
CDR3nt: TGTGCCAGCAGCACTGACAGGGGAGAGACCCAGTACTTC
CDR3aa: CASSTDRGETQYF

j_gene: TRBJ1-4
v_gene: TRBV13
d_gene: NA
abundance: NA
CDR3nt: TGTGCCAGCAGCTTAAAGGCCCCGGGGAGAGGTGAAAAACTGTTTTTT
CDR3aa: CASSLKAPGRGEKLFF

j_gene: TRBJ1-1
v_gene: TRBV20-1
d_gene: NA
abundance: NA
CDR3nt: TGCAGTGTCGTACAGGGTTTCACTGAAGCTTTCTTT
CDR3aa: CSVVQGFTEAFF

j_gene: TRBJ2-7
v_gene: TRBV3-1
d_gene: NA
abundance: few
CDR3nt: TGTGCCAGCAGCCAAGATAGGCTACCCTCCTACGAGCAGTACTTC
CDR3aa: CASSQDRLPSYEQYF

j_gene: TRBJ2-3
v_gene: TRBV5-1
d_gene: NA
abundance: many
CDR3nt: TGCGCCAGCAGCTTGGAAGGGGCAGATACGCAGTATTTT
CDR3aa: CASSLEGADTQYF

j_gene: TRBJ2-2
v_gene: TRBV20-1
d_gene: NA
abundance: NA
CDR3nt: TGCAGTGCTAGAGGGGGGGCTGGAACCGGGGAGCTGTTTTTT
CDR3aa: CSARGGAGTGELFF

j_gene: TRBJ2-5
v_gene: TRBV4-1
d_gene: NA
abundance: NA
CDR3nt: TGCGCCAGCAGCCAAGACAGGGGAGCTAACCAAGAGACCCAGTACTTC
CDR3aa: CASSQDRGANQETQYF

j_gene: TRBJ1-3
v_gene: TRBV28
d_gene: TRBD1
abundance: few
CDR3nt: TGTGCCAGCAGCCCTTTCGGACAGGGCTTCGCGAGCACCATATATTTT
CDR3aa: CASSPFGQGFASTIYF

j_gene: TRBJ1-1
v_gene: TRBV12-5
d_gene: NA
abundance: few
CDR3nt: TGTGCTAGTGGGGGAAGGGTCTACACTGAAGCTTTCTTT
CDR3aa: CASGGRVYTEAFF

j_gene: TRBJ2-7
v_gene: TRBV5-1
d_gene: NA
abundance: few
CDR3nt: TGCGCCAGCAGCTTGACGGACATCTACGAGCAGTACTTC
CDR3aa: CASSLTDIYEQYF

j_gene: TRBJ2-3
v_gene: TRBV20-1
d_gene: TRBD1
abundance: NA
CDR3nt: TGCAGTGCTAGAGAAGGGACAGGGGGAAGGTCAGATACGCAGTATTTT
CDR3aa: CSAREGTGGRSDTQYF

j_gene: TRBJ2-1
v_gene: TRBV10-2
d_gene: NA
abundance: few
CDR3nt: TGCGCCAGCAGTGAGTCTGCCACCACCTCCTACAATGAGCAGTTCTTC
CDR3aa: CASSESATTSYNEQFF

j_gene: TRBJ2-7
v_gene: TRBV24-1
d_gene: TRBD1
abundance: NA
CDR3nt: TGTGCCACCAGTGATGGGACAGTTCAGTACTTC
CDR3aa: CATSDGTVQYF

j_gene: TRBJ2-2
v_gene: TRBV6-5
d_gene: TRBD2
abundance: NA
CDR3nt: TGTGCCAGCAGTTATCTAGGCGGGGGGGTCACCGGGGAGCTGTTTTTT
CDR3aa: CASSYLGGGVTGELFF

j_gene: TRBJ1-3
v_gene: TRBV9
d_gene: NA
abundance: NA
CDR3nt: TGTGCCAGCAGCGTAGCTACGGGTTTTGATTTGGGGTTGGACTCTGGAAACACCATATATTTT
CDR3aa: CASSVATGFDLGLDSGNTIYF

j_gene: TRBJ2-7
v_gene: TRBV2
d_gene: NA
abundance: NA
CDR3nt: TGTGCCAGCAGTGAAGCGCTTGGGCACCTTTACGAGCAGTACTTC
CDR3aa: CASSEALGHLYEQYF

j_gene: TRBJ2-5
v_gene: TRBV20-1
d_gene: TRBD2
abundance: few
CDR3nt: TGCAGTGCCCGAATAGCGGGGGGAATGGAGACCCAGTACTTC
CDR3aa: CSARIAGGMETQYF

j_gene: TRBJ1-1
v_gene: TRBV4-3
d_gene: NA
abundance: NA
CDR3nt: TGCGCCAGCAGCCAGGACTACTTGGGAGGACAAACTGAAGCTTTCTTT
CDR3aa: CASSQDYLGGQTEAFF

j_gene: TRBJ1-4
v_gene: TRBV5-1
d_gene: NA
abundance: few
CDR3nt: TGCGCCAGCAGCCCTGTGGGGGGCGGTGAAAAACTGTTTTTT
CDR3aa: CASSPVGGGEKLFF

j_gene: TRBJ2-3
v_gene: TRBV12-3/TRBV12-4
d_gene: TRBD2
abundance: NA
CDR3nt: TGTGCCAGCAGCCGGCTAGCGGGGGATGGAGATACGCAGTATTTT
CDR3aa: CASSRLAGDGDTQYF

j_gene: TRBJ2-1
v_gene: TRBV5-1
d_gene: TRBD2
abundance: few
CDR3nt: TGCGCCAGCGGTACCCAGCGGGGCGCTTCCTACAATGAGCAGTTCTTC
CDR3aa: CASGTQRGASYNEQFF

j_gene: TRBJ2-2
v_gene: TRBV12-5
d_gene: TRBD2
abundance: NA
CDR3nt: TGTGCTAGTGCCCAACTAGCGGGGATGAACACCGGGGAGCTGTTTTTT
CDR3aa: CASAQLAGMNTGELFF

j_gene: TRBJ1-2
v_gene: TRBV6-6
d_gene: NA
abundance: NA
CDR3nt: TGTGCCAGCAGGCAAGATGGAGTCAACTATGGCTACACCTTC
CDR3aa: CASRQDGVNYGYTF

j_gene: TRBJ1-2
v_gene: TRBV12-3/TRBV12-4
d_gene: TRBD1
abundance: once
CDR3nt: TGTGCCAGCAGGTGGACAGGGGGAGGGTACACCTTC
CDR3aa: CASRWTGGGYTF

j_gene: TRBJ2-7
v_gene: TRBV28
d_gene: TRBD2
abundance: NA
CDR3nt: TGTGCCAGCAGTTTATCGGGAGGGGCTAGGGGGACCTACGAGCAGTACTTC
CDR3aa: CASSLSGGARGTYEQYF

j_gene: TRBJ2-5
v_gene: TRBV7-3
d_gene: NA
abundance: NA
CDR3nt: TGTGCCAGCAGCTTAGGGACTGGCGGGGATCAAGAGACCCAGTACTTC
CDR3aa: CASSLGTGGDQETQYF

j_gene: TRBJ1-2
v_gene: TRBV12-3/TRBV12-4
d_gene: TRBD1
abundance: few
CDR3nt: TGTGCCAGCAGTTTAGGGACAGGGTGGTATGGCTACACCTTC
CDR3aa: CASSLGTGWYGYTF

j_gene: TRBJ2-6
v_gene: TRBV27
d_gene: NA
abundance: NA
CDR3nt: TGTGCCAGCAGTTCCGCCTTTGGATCCGGCTCTGGGGCCAACGTCCTGACTTTC
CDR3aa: CASSSAFGSGSGANVLTF

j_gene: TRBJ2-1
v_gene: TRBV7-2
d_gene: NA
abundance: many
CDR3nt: TGTGCCAGCACCCCTCTCCTACTCTACAATGAGCAGTTCTTC
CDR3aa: CASTPLLLYNEQFF

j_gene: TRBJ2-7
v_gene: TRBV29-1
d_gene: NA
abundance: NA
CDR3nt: TGCAGCGTTACCACGGGAGGGACAGGGTCTACCTACGAGCAGTACTTC
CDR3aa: CSVTTGGTGSTYEQYF

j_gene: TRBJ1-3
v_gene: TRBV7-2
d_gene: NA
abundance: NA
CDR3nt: TGTGCCAGCAGCTTAGTGGAATACACCATATATTTT
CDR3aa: CASSLVEYTIYF

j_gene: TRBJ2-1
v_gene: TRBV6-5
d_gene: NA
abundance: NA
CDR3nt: TGTGCCAGCAGTTACTCGCCCTATGAAGGAACACGGAATGAGCAGTTCTTC
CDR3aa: CASSYSPYEGTRNEQFF

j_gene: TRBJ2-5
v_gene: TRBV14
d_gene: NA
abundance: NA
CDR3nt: TGTGCCAGCAGCCAAGGGCTAACAAAGGGTTGGGGAGAGACCCAGTACTTC
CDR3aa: CASSQGLTKGWGETQYF

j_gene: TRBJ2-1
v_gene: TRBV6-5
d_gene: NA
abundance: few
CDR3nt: TGTGCCAGCGAAAGTCCGGGGGATGAGCAGTTCTTC
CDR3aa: CASESPGDEQFF

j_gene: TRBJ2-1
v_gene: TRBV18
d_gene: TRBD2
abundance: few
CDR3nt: TGTGCCAGCTCACCTCCCAGCGGGGGAGATTTTAGTGAGCAGTTCTTC
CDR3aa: CASSPPSGGDFSEQFF

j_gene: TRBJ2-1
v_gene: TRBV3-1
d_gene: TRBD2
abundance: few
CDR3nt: TGTGCCAGCAGCCAAGAGCTTCTGACTAGCGGGGAGTCCTACAATGAGCAGTTCTTC
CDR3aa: CASSQELLTSGESYNEQFF

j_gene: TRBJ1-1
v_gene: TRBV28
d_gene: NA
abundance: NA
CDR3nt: TGTGCCAGCAGTTTATCAGGGTTGGCTTTCTTT
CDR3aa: CASSLSGLAFF

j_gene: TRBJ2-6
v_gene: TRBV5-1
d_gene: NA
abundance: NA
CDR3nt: TGCGCCAGCAGCTTGGCAGGGCAAGGTGGGGCCAACGTCCTGACTTTC
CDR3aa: CASSLAGQGGANVLTF

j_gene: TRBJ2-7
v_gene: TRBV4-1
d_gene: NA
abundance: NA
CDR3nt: TGCGCCAGCAGCCTAAGCAGGAGAAATACCTACGAGCAGTACTTC
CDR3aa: CASSLSRRNTYEQYF

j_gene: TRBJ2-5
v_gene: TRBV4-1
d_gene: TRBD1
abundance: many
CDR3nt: TGCGCCAGCAGCCAAGATCACAGGGGAGAGGATCGGACCCAGTACTTC
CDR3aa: CASSQDHRGEDRTQYF

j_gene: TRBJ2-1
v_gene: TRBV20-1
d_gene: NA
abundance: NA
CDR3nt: TGCAGTGCTAGAGTGAGCGATCGACATCCCAATGAGCAGTTCTTC
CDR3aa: CSARVSDRHPNEQFF